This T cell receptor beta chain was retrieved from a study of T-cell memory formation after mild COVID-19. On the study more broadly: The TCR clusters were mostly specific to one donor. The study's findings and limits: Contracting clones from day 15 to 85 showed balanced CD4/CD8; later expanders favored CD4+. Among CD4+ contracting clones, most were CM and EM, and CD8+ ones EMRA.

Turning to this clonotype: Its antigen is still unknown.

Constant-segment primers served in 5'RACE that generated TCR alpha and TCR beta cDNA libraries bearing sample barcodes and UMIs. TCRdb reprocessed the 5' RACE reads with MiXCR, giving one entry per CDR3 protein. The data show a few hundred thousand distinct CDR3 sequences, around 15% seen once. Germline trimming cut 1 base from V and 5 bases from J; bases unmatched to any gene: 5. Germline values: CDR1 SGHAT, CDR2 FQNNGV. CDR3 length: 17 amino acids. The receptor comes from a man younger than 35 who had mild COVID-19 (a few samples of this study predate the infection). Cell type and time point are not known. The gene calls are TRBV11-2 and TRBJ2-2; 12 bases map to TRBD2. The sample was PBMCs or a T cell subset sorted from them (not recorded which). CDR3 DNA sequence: TGTGCCAGCAGCTTAGCGACAACTAGCGGGGGGACCGGGGAGCTGTTTTTT. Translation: CASSLATTSGGTGELFF. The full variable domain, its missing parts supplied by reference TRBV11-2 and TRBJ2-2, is EAGVAQSPRYKIIEKRQSVAFWCNPISGHATLYWYQQILGQGPKLLIQFQNNGVVDDSQLPKDRFSAERLKGVDSTLKIQPAKLEDSAVYLCASSLATTSGGTGELFFGEGSRLTVL.